This T cell receptor (beta chain) was observed in a study of cytomegalovirus exposure and HLA in healthy donors. Overall study context: A prior study identified 90 million to 120 million unique TCR beta sequences from roughly 180 million T cells. The Caucasian-associated ancestry cluster contained roughly four fifths of the approximately 400 genotyped donors.

The PCR had 60 Vbeta and 13 Jbeta primers. Sequenced by immunoSEQ multiplex PCR; TCRdb stores in-frame clones only, minus some. The repertoire holds over 130,000 clones, with almost 85% as singletons. The donors (healthy individuals) were bone marrow donors. The CDR3 has 15 amino acids. V dropped 6 bases and J dropped 4 bases, with 19 bases sitting between them. CDR1 and CDR2 from the germline V gene are KGHSH and LQKENI. This chain connects TRBV18 to TRBJ2-7; TRBD1 might be the D (8 bases). The specimen was PBMCs. The receptor was derived from a man aged 30-40 years in good health and CMV-seropositive. CDR3 protein: CASSPGQGGQYEQYF. CDR3 in DNA: TGTGCCAGCTCCCCCGGACAGGGAGGGCAGTACGAGCAGTACTTC.